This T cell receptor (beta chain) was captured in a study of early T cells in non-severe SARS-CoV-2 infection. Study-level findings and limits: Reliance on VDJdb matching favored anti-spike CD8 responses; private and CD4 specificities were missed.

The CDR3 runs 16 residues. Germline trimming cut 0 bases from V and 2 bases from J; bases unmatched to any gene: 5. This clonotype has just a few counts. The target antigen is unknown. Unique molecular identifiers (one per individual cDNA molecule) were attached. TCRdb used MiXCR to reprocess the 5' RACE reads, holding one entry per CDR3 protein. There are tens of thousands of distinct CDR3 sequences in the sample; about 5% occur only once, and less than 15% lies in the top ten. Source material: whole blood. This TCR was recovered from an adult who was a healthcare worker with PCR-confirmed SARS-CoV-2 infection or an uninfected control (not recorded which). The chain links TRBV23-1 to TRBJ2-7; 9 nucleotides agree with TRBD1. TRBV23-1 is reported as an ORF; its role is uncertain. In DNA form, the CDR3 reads TGCGCCAGCAGTCAATCGCTGGGACAGGGACCCTACGAGCAGTACTTC. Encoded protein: CASSQSLGQGPYEQYF.